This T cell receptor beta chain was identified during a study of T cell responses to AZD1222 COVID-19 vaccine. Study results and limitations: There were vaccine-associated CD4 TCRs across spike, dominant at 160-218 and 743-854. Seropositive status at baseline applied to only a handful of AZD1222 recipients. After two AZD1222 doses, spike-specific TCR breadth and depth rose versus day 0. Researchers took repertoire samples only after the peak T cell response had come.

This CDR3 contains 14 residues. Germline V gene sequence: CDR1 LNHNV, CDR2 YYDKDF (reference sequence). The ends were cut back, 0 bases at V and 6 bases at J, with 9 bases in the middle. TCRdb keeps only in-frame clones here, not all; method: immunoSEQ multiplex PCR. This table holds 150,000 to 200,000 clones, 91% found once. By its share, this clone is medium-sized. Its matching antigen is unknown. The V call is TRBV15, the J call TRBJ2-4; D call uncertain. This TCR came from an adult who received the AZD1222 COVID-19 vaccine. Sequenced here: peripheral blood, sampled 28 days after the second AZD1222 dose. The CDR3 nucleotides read TGTGCCACCAGCAGAGATAGAAGTGGAAACATTCAGTACTTC. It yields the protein CATSRDRSGNIQYF. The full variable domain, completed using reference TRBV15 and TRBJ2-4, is DAMVIQNPRYQVTQFGKPVTLSCSQTLNHNVMYWYQQKSSQAPKLLFHYYDKDFNNEADTPDNFQSRRPNTSFCFLDIRSPGLGDTAMYLCATSRDRSGNIQYFGAGTRLSVL.